A selection of T cell receptor beta chains follows, all from one sample in a study of blood T cells in healthy people across ages. TCRdb analysed the 5' RACE reads with MiXCR anew, one entry per CDR3 protein. The sample shows more than 1,000,000 distinct CDR3 sequences, around 27% of them seen only once. The sample was also reused in another study, on T cells of mothers and their children.

Sequences were obtained from blood. The receptor set was obtained from a girl aged 2 to 9 in good health. Both conserved end residues are part of each CDR3. D genes are given only for firm matches. Not every row has a clone size; where given, it reads once, few, many or a size class.

j_gene	d_gene	abundance	v_gene	CDR3aa
TRBJ2-1	.	few	TRBV20-1	CSASVPSEGKGEQFF
TRBJ1-1	.	once	TRBV5-1	CASSLTSGQLGGAFF
TRBJ1-1	TRBD1	.	TRBV4-2	CASSQRTGGTNTEAFF
TRBJ2-2	.	.	TRBV7-7	CASSFFRDTNTGELFF
.	.	few	TRBV21-1	CASSKALWGQETQYF
TRBJ1-1	.	.	TRBV5-1	CASSLRGDEAFF
TRBJ2-3	TRBD2	many	TRBV7-2	CASSATSGLTDTQYF
TRBJ2-1	TRBD2	.	TRBV5-1	CASSSALAGVNNEQFF
TRBJ1-1	.	few	TRBV29-1	CSVVGANTEAFF
TRBJ2-3	.	many	TRBV6-6	CASRPTSTDTQYF
TRBJ1-4	.	.	TRBV7-2	CASSSAPNEKLFF
.	.	.	TRBV6-1	CAGYEGPAYEQYF
TRBJ1-1	TRBD1	.	TRBV4-3	CASSPRGTGWNTEAFF
.	TRBD1	few	TRBV5-1	CASSLGQGFTRGYEQYF
TRBJ2-5	TRBD1	few	TRBV7-6	CASSPPTGGGETQYF
TRBJ2-1	TRBD1	.	TRBV5-5	CASSLEQGGYNEQFF
TRBJ2-1	.	.	TRBV24-1	CGRRGPRGEQFF
TRBJ1-2	.	few	TRBV29-1	CSVEGRGGYTF
.	TRBD2	.	TRBV4-1	CASSQQKGTRYLEQYF
TRBJ2-1	TRBD1	many	TRBV6-6	CASSYLWDRAGNNEQFF
TRBJ2-1	.	.	TRBV6-6	CASSYLPEGYNEQFF
TRBJ1-4	.	many	TRBV6-6	CASRPAATNEKLFF
TRBJ1-5	.	.	TRBV7-2	CASSLAGSVNQPQHF
TRBJ1-2	.	.	TRBV7-8	CASSLATDPRGYTF
TRBJ1-2	TRBD1	.	TRBV19	CASTNRGQGKGSGGYTF
TRBJ2-5	TRBD2	few	TRBV20-1	CSASPSGGVWETQYF
TRBJ1-1	.	.	TRBV29-1	CSVEAGQGTEAFF
TRBJ2-1	.	few	TRBV6-2/TRBV6-3	CASTRSWTAEQFF
TRBJ2-7	TRBD1	.	TRBV5-1	CASSFGGTASYEQYF
TRBJ1-4	.	.	TRBV28	CASSSGSWNEKLFF
TRBJ2-7	.	.	TRBV28	CASSPSRLVSSYEQYF
.	TRBD1	once	TRBV11-2	CASSTLIRRQGDTEQFF
TRBJ2-7	.	.	TRBV10-3	CAISESTRGPYEQYF
TRBJ2-5	TRBD2	once	TRBV20-1	CSARDPSGRRGKETQYF
TRBJ1-2	TRBD1	few	TRBV29-1	CSGYRDSYGYTF
TRBJ2-5	.	.	TRBV15	CATSRMGGMQETQYF
TRBJ1-6	TRBD1	.	TRBV6-1	CASSLMIGQGVNSPLHF
TRBJ2-2	TRBD1	.	TRBV12-3/TRBV12-4	CASSLGQGDTGELFF
TRBJ1-1	.	few	TRBV29-1	CSVEDLGDVGGAFF
TRBJ2-5	.	few	TRBV13	CASSLDGGAQYF
TRBJ1-1	.	.	TRBV4-1	CASSQEPSEFNTEAFF
TRBJ2-5	.	few	TRBV25-1	CASSDPFSETQYF
TRBJ1-2	.	.	TRBV18	CASSPMGGPNYGYTF
TRBJ1-1	.	few	TRBV9	CASSVGGAGTEAFF
TRBJ1-2	.	.	TRBV20-1	CSARAGYGYTF
TRBJ2-6	TRBD1	.	TRBV25-1	CASSENDRGISGANVLTF
TRBJ1-4	.	.	TRBV4-2	CASSQFPLQTNEKLFF
TRBJ1-2	.	few	TRBV12-5	CASGLHREINYGYTF
TRBJ1-2	.	few	TRBV7-3	CASSSVPGDFYGYTF
TRBJ1-2	.	.	TRBV12-3/TRBV12-4	CASSFPGTYGYTF
TRBJ2-1	.	many	TRBV12-3/TRBV12-4	CASSLQGIWYEQFF
TRBJ1-5	.	.	TRBV27	CASSFIDGNQPQHF
TRBJ2-7	TRBD1	.	TRBV6-5	CASSYSDRGLHEQYF
TRBJ1-1	.	.	TRBV7-9	CASSLDYKTEAFF
TRBJ1-2	TRBD1	few	TRBV10-3	CAISDERQGLGGYTF
TRBJ1-1	TRBD1	few	TRBV20-1	CSAARDRGGTEAFF
.	.	.	TRBV7-2	CASSLATLRGEQFF
TRBJ1-1	.	few	TRBV28	CASSTPQVPEAFF